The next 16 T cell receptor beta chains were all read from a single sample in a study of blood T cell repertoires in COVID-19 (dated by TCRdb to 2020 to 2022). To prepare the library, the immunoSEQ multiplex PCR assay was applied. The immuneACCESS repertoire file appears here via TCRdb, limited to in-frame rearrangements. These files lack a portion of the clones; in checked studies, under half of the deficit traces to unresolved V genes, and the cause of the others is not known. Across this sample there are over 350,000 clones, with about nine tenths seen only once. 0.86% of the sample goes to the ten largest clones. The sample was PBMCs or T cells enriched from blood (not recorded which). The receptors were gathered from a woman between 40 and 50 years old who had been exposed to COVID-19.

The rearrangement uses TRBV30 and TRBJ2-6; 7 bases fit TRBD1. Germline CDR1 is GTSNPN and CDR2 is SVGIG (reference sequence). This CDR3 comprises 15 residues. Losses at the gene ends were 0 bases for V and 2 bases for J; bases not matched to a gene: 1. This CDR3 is CAWSVGQAGANVLTF. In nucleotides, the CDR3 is TGTGCCTGGAGTGTCGGACAGGCTGGGGCCAACGTCCTGACTTTC.

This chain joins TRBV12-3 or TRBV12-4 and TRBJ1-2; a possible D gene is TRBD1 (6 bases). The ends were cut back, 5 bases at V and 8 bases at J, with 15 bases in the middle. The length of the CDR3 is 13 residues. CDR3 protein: CASSRTVTGGYTF. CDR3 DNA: TGTGCCAGCAGTAGGACAGTGACGGGCGGCTACACCTTC.

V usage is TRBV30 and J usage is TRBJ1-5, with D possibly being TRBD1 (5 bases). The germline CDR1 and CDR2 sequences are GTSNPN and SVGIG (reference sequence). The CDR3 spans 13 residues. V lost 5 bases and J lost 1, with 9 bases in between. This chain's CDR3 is CAWAGPSNQPQHF. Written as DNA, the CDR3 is TGTGCCTGGGCAGGGCCGAGCAATCAGCCCCAGCATTTT.

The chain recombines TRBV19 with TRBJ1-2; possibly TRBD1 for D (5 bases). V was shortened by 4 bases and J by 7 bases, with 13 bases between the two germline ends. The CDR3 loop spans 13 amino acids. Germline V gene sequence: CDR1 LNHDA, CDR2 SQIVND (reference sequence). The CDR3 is CASSRSGPSGYTF. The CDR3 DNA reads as TGTGCCAGTAGTAGATCAGGGCCCAGTGGCTACACCTTC.

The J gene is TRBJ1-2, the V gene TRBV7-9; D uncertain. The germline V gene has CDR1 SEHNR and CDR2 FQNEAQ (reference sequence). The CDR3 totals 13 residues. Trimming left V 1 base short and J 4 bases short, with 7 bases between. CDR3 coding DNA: TGTGCCAGCAGCTTAGGGCAGTTCTATGGCTACACCTTC. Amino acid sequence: CASSLGQFYGYTF. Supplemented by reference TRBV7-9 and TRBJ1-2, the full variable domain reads DTGVSQNPRHKITKRGQNVTFRCDPISEHNRLYWYRQTLGQGPEFLTYFQNEAQLEKSRLLSDRFSAERPKGSFSTLEIQRTEQGDSAMYLCASSLGQFYGYTFGSGTRLTVV.

CDR3 loop: CASSLGPTGGYTF. The CDR3 DNA reads as TGTGCCAGCAGCTTAGGACCCACGGGGGGCTACACCTTC. The chain joins TRBV7-2 to TRBJ1-2; D call uncertain. Per germline, CDR1 SGHTA and CDR2 FQGNSA. V was pared by 1 base and J by 8 bases, with 11 bases between. The CDR3 totals 13 residues.

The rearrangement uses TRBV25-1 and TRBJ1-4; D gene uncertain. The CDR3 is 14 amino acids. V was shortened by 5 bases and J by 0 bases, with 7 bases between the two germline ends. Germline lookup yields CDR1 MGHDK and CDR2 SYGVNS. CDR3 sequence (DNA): TGTGCCAGCAGTCGCGTTGCAACTAATGAAAAACTGTTTTTT. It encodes CASSRVATNEKLFF.

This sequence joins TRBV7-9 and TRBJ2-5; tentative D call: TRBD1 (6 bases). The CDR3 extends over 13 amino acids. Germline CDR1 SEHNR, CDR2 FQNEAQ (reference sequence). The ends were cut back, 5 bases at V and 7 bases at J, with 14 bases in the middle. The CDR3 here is CASSADSPLTQYF. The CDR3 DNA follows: TGTGCCAGCAGCGCGGACAGCCCATTGACCCAGTACTTC.

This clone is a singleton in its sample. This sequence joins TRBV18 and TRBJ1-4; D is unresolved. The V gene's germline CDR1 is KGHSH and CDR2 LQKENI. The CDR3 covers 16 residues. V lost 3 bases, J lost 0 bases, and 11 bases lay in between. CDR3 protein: CASSPRLEATNEKLFF. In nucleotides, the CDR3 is TGTGCCAGCTCACCCCGTTTGGAGGCAACTAATGAAAAACTGTTTTTT.

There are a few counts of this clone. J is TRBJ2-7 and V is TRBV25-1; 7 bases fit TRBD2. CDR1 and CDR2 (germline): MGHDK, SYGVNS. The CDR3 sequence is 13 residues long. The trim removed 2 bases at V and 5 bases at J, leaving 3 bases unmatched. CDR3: CASSEAGVHEQYF. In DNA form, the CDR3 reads TGTGCCAGCAGTGAAGCGGGGGTACACGAGCAGTACTTC.

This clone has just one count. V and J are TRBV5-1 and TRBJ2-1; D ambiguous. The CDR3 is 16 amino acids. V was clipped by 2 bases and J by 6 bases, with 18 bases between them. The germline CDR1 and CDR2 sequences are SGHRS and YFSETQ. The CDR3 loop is CASSFLDTLNSNEQFF. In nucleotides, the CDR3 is TGCGCCAGCAGCTTTTTAGACACTTTGAACTCCAATGAGCAGTTCTTC.

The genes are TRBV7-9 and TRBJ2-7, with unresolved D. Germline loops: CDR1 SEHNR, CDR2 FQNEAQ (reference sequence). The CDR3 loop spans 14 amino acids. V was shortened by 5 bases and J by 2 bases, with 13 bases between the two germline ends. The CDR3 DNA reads TGTGCCAGCAGCCCAACCTTCACAGCCTACGAGCAGTACTTC. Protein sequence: CASSPTFTAYEQYF.

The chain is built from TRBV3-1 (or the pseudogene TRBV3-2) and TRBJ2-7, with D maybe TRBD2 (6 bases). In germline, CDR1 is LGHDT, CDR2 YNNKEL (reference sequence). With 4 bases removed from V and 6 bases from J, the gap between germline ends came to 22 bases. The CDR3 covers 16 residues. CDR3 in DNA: TGTGCCAGCAGCCGACCCTCCCTCGCGGGGCATGCCGAGCAGTACTTC. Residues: CASSRPSLAGHAEQYF.

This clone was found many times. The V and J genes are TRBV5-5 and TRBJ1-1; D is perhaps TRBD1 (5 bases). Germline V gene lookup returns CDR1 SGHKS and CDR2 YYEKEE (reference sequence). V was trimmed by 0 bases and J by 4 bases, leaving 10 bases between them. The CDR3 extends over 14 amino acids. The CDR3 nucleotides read TGTGCCAGCAGCTTGGTAGGCAGGGCCACTGAAGCTTTCTTT. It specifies CASSLVGRATEAFF.

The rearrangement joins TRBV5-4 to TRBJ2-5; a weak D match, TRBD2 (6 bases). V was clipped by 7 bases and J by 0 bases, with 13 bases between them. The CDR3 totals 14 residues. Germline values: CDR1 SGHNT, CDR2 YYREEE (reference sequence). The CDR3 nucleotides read TGTGCCAGCCACTCGGGGGTATACCAAGAGACCCAGTACTTC. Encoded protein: CASHSGVYQETQYF.

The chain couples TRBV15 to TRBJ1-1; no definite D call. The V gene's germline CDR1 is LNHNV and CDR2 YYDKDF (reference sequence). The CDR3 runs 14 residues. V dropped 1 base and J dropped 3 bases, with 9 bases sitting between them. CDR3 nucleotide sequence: TGTGCCACCAGCAGAGGGCGGGGAGACACTGAAGCTTTCTTT. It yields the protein CATSRGRGDTEAFF.